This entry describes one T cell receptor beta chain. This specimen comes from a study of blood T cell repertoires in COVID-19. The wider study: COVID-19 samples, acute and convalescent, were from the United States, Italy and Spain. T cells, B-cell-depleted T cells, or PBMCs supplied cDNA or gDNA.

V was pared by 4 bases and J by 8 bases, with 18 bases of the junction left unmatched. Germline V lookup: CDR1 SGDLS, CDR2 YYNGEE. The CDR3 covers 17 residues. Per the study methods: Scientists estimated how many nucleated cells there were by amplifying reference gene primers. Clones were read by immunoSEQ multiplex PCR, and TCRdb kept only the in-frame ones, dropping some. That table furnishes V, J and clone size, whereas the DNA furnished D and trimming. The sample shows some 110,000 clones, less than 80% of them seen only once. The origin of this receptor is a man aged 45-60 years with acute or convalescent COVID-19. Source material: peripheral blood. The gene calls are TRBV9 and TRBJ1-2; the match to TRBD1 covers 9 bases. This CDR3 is CASSNTGGAVPRTGYTF. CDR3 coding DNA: TGTGCCAGCAGCAATACAGGGGGCGCGGTGCCCCGAACGGGCTACACCTTC.